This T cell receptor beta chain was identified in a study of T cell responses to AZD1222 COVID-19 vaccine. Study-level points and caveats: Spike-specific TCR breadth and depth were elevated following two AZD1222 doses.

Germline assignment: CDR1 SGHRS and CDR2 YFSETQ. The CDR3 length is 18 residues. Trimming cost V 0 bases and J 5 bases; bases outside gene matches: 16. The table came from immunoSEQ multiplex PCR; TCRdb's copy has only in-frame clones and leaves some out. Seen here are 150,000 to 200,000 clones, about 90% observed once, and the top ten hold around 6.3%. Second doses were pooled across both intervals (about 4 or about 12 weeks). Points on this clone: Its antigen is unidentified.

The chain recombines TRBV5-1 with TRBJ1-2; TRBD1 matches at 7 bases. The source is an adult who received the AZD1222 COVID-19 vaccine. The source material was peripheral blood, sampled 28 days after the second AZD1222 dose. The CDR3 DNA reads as TGCGCCAGCAGCTTGGCCGAAGGGGGCGCCGACCTTATTTATGGCTACACCTTC. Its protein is CASSLAEGGADLIYGYTF.